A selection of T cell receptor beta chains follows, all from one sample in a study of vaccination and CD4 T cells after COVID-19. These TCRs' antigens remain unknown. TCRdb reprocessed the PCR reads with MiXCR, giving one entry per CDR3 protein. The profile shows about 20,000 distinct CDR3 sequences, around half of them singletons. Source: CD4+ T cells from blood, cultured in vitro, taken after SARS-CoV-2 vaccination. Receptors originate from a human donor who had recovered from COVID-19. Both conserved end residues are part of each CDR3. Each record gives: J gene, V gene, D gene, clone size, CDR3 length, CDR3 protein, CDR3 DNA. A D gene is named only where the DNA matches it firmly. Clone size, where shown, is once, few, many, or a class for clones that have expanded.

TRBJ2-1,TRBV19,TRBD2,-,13,CASSERGYNEQFF,TGTGCCAGTAGTGAGCGGGGGTACAATGAGCAGTTCTTC
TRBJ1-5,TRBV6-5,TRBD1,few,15,CASSYSGTGVQPQHF,TGTGCCAGCAGTTACTCCGGGACAGGGGTACAGCCCCAGCATTTT
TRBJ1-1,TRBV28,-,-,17,CASSLLSLGGDGTEAFF,TGTGCCAGCAGTTTATTATCTTTAGGAGGGGATGGCACTGAAGCTTTCTTT
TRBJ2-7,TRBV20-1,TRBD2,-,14,CSAGTSAYSYEQYF,TGCAGTGCCGGGACTAGCGCTTACTCCTACGAGCAGTACTTC
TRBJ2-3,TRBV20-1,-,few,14,CSAPLTVRVDTQYF,TGCAGTGCGCCGTTAACTGTGAGAGTAGATACGCAGTATTTT
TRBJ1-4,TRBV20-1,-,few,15,CSAMGVGTAGEKLFF,TGCAGTGCTATGGGCGTTGGGACGGCGGGAGAAAAACTGTTTTTT
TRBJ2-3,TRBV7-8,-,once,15,CASSLGGARADTQYF,TGTGCCAGCAGCCTAGGGGGAGCCAGGGCAGATACGCAGTATTTT
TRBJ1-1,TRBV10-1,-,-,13,CASSESLGTEAFF,TGCGCCAGCAGTGAGTCACTGGGAACTGAAGCTTTCTTT
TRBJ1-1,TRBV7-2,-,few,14,CASSVGLRNTEAFF,TGTGCCAGCAGCGTCGGACTCCGGAACACTGAAGCTTTCTTT
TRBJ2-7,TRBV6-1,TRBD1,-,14,CASRPGTGPFEQYF,TGTGCCAGCAGGCCCGGGACAGGGCCATTCGAGCAGTACTTC
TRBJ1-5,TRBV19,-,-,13,CASSIDLDQPQHF,TGTGCCAGTAGTATAGACCTAGATCAGCCCCAGCATTTT
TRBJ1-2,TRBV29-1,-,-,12,CSARLTVYGYTF,TGCAGCGCCCGCCTGACAGTCTATGGCTACACCTTC
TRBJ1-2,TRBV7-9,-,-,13,CASSLGQLGGYTF,TGTGCCAGCAGCTTAGGTCAGCTTGGTGGCTACACCTTC
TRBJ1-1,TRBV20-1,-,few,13,CSARSVRNTEAFF,TGCAGTGCTAGATCCGTCAGGAACACTGAAGCTTTCTTT
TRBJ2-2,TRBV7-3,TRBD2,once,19,CASSRSAGGRLINTGELFF,TGTGCCAGCAGCAGGTCGGCGGGGGGCCGTTTAATAAACACCGGGGAGCTGTTTTTT
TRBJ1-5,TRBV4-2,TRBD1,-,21,CASSQEPLFARAQGASQPQHF,TGTGCCAGCAGCCAAGAGCCCTTATTTGCCCGGGCACAGGGGGCGAGCCAGCCCCAGCATTTT
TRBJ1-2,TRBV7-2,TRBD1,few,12,CASGDRAYGYTF,TGTGCCAGCGGAGACAGGGCCTATGGCTACACCTTC
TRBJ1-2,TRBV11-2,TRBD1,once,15,CASDPGQGARRGYTF,TGTGCCAGCGATCCGGGACAGGGGGCCAGACGGGGCTACACCTTC
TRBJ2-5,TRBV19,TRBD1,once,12,CASSKQGKTQYF,TGTGCCAGTAGTAAACAGGGGAAGACCCAGTACTTC
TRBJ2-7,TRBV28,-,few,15,CASTHTSGQRAEQYF,TGTGCCAGCACCCATACGAGTGGGCAGCGGGCCGAGCAGTACTTC
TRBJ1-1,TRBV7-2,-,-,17,CASSFRSRGGGNTEAFF,TGTGCCAGCAGCTTCCGGAGCAGGGGAGGCGGGAACACTGAAGCTTTCTTT
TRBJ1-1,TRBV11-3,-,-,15,CASSLRGEMNTEAFF,TGTGCCAGCAGCTTGAGGGGAGAGATGAACACTGAAGCTTTCTTT
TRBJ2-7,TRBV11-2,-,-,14,CASSLDPGFSEQYF,TGTGCCAGCAGCTTAGATCCGGGTTTCAGCGAGCAGTACTTC
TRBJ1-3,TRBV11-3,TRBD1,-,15,CASSRETGIRNTIYF,TGTGCCAGCAGCCGCGAGACAGGGATCCGAAACACCATATATTTT
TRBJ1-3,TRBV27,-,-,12,CASHSSGNTIYF,TGTGCCAGCCACAGCTCTGGAAACACCATATATTTT
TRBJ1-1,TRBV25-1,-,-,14,CASSEYRAGTEAFF,TGTGCCAGCAGTGAATATAGGGCTGGCACTGAAGCTTTCTTT
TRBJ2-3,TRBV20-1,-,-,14,CSARDYRSQGTQYF,TGCAGTGCTAGAGATTACCGGTCACAGGGTACGCAGTATTTT
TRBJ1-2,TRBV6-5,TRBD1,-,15,CASSYNTGGGYGYTF,TGTGCCAGCAGTTACAATACAGGGGGTGGCTATGGCTACACCTTC
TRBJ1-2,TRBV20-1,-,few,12,CSARPDSYGYTF,TGCAGTGCTAGACCTGACAGCTATGGCTACACCTTC
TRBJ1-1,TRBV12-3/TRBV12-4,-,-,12,CASSLWATEAFF,TGTGCCAGCAGTTTATGGGCCACTGAAGCTTTCTTT
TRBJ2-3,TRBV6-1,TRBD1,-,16,CASTRMPTGGHYTQYF,TGTGCCAGCACCCGAATGCCGACAGGGGGTCATTATACGCAGTATTTT
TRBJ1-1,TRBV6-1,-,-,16,CASSELPRTVNTEAFF,TGTGCCAGCAGTGAATTACCCAGGACAGTGAACACTGAAGCTTTCTTT
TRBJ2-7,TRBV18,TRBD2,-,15,CASSPTSGGLGEQYF,TGTGCCAGCTCACCTACTAGCGGGGGACTGGGGGAGCAGTACTTC
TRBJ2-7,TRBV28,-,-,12,CASEGLVNEQYF,TGTGCCAGCGAGGGGCTAGTGAACGAGCAGTACTTC
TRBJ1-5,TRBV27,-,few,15,CASSLFAGFNQPQHF,TGTGCCAGCAGTTTGTTTGCAGGGTTCAATCAGCCCCAGCATTTT